The next 2 T cell receptor beta chains were all read from a single sample in a study of CD8+ T cells in alopecia areata. Extracted RNA was reverse transcribed into cDNA, the sequencing template. The protocol was immunoSEQ multiplex PCR, while the TCRdb copy is restricted to in-frame clones and leaves out a portion. The data list some 120,000 clones, none observed once; about 20% falls to the top ten. Sequenced material: lesional skin. Every receptor here comes from a C3H/HeJ mouse with alopecia areata. Strain haplotype at MHC: H2-k.

Details on this clone: Gene names follow the mouse nomenclature. The read ends 4 residues shy of where the CDR3 ends; the end is completed using the germline J gene. The V gene is TRBV13-1, the J gene TRBJ1-2; possibly TRBD1 for D (6 bases). V was cut by 3 bases and J by 3 bases, with 9 bases left in between. CDR1 and CDR2 from the germline V gene are NSHNY and SYGAGN. CDR3 length: 13 residues. The CDR3 loop is CASSVQGDSDYTF. The sequenced CDR3 bases are TGTGCCAGCAGTGTACAGGGAGACTCC.

In its sample, this clone was seen a few times. Gene labels here are mouse ones. Read coverage stops 4 residues before the CDR3 terminus; the germline J gene supplies the remainder. This chain joins TRBV13-3 and TRBJ1-4, with a possible D match to TRBD1 (6 bases). This CDR3 comprises 18 residues. Germline V gene sequence: CDR1 NNHDY, CDR2 SYVADS. V gave up 0 bases and J gave up 3 bases, with 18 bases separating them. The CDR3: CASSDAEGGAEPNERLFF. CDR3 DNA (partial): TGTGCCAGCAGTGATGCGGAGGGGGGCGCTGAGCCCAACGAA.